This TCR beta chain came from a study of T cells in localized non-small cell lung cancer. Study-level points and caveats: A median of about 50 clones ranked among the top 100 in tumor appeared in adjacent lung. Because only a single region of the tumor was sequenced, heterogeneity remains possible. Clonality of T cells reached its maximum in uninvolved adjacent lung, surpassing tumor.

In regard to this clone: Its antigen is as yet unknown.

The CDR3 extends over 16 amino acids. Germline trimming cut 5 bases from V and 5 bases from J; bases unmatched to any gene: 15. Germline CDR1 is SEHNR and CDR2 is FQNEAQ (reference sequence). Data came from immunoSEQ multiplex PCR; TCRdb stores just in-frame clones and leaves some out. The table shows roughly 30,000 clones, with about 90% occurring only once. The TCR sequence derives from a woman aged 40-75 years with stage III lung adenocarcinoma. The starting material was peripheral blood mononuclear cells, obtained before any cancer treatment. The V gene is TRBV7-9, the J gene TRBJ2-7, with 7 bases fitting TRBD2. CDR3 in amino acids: CASSPLQISGAHEQYF. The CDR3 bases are TGTGCCAGCAGCCCACTCCAGATCAGCGGGGCCCACGAGCAGTACTTC.